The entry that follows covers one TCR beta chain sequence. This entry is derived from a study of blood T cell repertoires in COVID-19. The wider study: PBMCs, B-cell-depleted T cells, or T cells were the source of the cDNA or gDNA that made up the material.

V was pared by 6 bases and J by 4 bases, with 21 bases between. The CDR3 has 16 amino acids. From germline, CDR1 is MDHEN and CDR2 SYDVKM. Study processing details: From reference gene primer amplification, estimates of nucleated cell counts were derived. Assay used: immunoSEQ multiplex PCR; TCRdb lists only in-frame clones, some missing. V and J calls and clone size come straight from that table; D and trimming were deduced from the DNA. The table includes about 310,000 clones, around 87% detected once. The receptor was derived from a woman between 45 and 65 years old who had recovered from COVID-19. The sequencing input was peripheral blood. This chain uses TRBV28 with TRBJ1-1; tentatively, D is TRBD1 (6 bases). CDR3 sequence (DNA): TGTGCCAGCAGCCTTCATGCGGGGGCTGGAGGCACTGAAGCTTTCTTT. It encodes CASSLHAGAGGTEAFF.